The 7 T cell receptor beta chains given below trace back to one sample, sequenced in a study of T cell changes during pregnancy in multiple sclerosis. Generated by immunoSEQ multiplex PCR, the TCRdb table keeps only in-frame clones and is missing some. This sample has under 80,000 clones, with approximately 90% found just once. The sample consisted of CD4+ T cells from peripheral blood mononuclear cells, taken in the second trimester of pregnancy. Receptor source: a female donor with multiple sclerosis, enrolled in a pregnancy study.

This sequence joins TRBV29-1 and TRBJ2-2; no firm D call. This CDR3 region has 12 residues. With 6 bases removed from V and 1 base from J, the gap between germline ends came to 6 bases. Germline assignment: CDR1 SQVTM and CDR2 ANQGSEA. This CDR3 reads CSVRGNTGELFF. CDR3 in DNA: TGCAGCGTACGAGGGAACACCGGGGAGCTGTTTTTT.

The chain has TRBV23-1 and TRBJ1-6; TRBD1 matches 9 bases. TRBV23-1 is treated as an ORF (open reading frame) with a function not yet certain. The CDR3 has 20 amino acids. V lost 7 bases to trimming and J lost 3 bases; unmatched junction nucleotides: 19. CDR3 sequence (DNA): TGCGCCAGCAAGATCCCGGGACAGGGTGAAGCCTCAATCTATAATTCACCCCTCCACTTT. It specifies CASKIPGQGEASIYNSPLHF.

The CDR3 sequence is CASSFGGNSPLHF. Written as DNA, the CDR3 is TGTGCCAGCAGTTTCGGGGGTAATTCACCCCTCCACTTT. The rearrangement uses TRBV27 and TRBJ1-6, with D possibly being TRBD1 (5 bases). The CDR3 sequence is 13 residues long. Germline V gene sequence: CDR1 MNHEY, CDR2 SMNVEV (reference sequence). The V end lost 3 bases, the J end lost 6 bases, and 6 bases lay between the germline ends.

The rearrangement links TRBV5-4 to TRBJ1-2; TRBD1 agrees at 7 bases. Trimming cost V 4 bases and J 4 bases; bases outside gene matches: 7. CDR3 size: 14 residues. The germline V gene has CDR1 SGHNT and CDR2 YYREEE (reference sequence). CDR3 amino acids: CASSGDRGRYGYTF. CDR3 coding DNA: TGTGCCAGCAGCGGGGACAGAGGTCGCTATGGCTACACCTTC.

Of note for this clone: Other DNA sequences from this sample encode an identical CDR3 as well. The chain links TRBV7-2 to TRBJ2-1, with 7 bases aligning to TRBD2. The CDR3 extends over 14 amino acids. CDR1 is SGHTA and CDR2 is FQGNSA in the germline V gene. V gave up 3 bases and J gave up 7 bases; unmatched junction bases: 6. The CDR3 here is CASSLGGGGNEQFF. The CDR3 nucleotides read TGTGCCAGCAGCTTGGGCGGGGGAGGAAATGAGCAGTTCTTC.

This clone was picked up one time. The V call is TRBV7-8, the J call TRBJ2-4; no reliable D call. Germline V gene sequence: CDR1 SGHVS, CDR2 FQNEAQ. This CDR3 region has 15 residues. V lost 1 base and J 0 bases, leaving 7 bases between the germline ends. CDR3 amino acids: CASSLDNLAKNIQYF. CDR3 bases: TGTGCCAGCAGCTTAGACAATCTAGCCAAAAACATTCAGTACTTC. Full variable domain (missing parts from reference TRBV7-8 and TRBJ2-4): GAGVSQSPRYKVAKRGQDVALRCDPISGHVSLFWYQQALGQGPEFLTYFQNEAQLDKSGLPSDRFFAERPEGSVSTLKIQRTQQEDSAVYLCASSLDNLAKNIQYFGAGTRLSVL.

This rearrangement joins TRBV11-1 to TRBJ2-3; 7 bases map to TRBD2. Germline V lookup: CDR1 SGHAT, CDR2 FQDESV (reference sequence). This CDR3 spans 16 amino acids. Germline trimming cut 5 bases from V and 1 base from J; bases unmatched to any gene: 9. The CDR3 DNA sequence: TGTGCCAGCAGCCGCCCCGCGGGAGTAGGCACAGATACGCAGTATTTT. Its translation: CASSRPAGVGTDTQYF. Based on the CDR3 plus reference TRBV11-1 and TRBJ2-3, the full variable domain is EAEVAQSPRYKITEKSQAVAFWCDPISGHATLYWYRQILGQGPELLVQFQDESVVDDSQLPKDRFSAERLKGVDSTLKIQPAELGDSAMYLCASSRPAGVGTDTQYFGPGTRLTVL.